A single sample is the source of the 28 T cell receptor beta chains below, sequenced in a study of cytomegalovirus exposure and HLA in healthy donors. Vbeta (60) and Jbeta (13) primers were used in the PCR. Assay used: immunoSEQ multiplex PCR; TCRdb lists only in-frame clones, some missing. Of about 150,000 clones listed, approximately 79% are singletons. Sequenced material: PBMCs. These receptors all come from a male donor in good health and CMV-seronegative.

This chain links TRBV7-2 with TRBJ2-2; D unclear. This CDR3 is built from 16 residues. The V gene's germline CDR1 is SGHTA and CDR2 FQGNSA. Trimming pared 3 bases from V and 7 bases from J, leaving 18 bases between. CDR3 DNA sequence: TGTGCCAGCAGCTTGCTCAGGATCGTGAACGGCGGGGAGCTGTTTTTT. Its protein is CASSLLRIVNGGELFF.

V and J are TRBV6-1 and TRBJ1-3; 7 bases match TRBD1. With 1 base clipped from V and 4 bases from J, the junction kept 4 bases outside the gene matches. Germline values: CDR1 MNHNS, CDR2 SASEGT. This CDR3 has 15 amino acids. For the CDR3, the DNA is TGTGCCAGCAGTGAAGGAGGGGGCGTAGGAAACACCATATATTTT. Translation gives CASSEGGGVGNTIYF.

CDR3 region: CASSHRLAGGGQETQYF. Here the CDR3 DNA reads TGTGCCAGCAGCCACCGACTAGCGGGGGGCGGTCAAGAGACCCAGTACTTC. The V and J genes are TRBV7-7 and TRBJ2-5, with 13 bases that match TRBD2. CDR3 size: 17 residues. The germline V gene has CDR1 SSHAT and CDR2 FNYEAQ (reference sequence). V was clipped by 5 bases and J by 2 bases; unmatched bases: 8.

CDR3 bases: TGTGCCAGCAGCTGGTTAGTTGAGGTCGGGACAGATACGCAGTATTTT. Encoded protein: CASSWLVEVGTDTQYF. The J gene is TRBJ2-3, the V gene TRBV7-9, with D unresolved. CDR1 and CDR2 (germline): SEHNR, FQNEAQ (reference sequence). This CDR3 has 16 amino acids. V was shortened by 4 bases and J by 3 bases, with 17 bases between the two germline ends.

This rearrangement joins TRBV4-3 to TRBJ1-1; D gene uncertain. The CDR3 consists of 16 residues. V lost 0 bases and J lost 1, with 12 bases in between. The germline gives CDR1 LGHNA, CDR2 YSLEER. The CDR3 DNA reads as TGCGCCAGCAGCCAAGATGGGCGGGGAGGGAACACTGAAGCTTTCTTT. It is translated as CASSQDGRGGNTEAFF.

The CDR3 region has the DNA TGTGCCAGCAGCAAAGGTGGACAGCCGAACACTGAAGCTTTCTTT. Its translation is CASSKGGQPNTEAFF. This chain connects TRBV21-1 to TRBJ1-1; the listed D gene, TRBD1, was not tested against the DNA. TRBV21-1 is labeled a pseudogene. The CDR3 consists of 15 residues.

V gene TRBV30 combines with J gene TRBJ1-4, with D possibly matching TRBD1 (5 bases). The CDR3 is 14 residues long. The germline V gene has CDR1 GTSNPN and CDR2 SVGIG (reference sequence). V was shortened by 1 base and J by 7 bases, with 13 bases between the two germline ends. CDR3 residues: CAWSERRGGEKLFF. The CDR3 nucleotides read TGTGCCTGGAGTGAAAGGAGGGGAGGTGAAAAACTGTTTTTT.

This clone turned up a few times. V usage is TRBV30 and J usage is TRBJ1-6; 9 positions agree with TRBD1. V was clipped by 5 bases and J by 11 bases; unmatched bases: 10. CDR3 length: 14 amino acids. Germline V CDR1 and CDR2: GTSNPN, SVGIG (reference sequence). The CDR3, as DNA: TGTGCCTGGGGGTCGGGACAGGGAGTTACACCCCTCCACTTT. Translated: CAWGSGQGVTPLHF.

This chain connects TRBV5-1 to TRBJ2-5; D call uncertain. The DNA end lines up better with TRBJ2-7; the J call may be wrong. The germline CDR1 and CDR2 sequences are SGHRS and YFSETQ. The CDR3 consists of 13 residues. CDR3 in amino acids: CASSLGAQVEQYF. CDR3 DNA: TGCGCCAGCAGCTTGGGGGCTCAGGTCGAGCAGTACTTC.

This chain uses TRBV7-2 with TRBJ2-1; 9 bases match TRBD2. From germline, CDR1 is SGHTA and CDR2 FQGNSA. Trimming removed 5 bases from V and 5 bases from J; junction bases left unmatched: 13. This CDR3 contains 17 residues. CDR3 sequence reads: CASSPREAGGSNNEQFF. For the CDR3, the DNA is TGTGCCAGCAGCCCTAGAGAGGCGGGAGGGTCGAACAATGAGCAGTTCTTC.

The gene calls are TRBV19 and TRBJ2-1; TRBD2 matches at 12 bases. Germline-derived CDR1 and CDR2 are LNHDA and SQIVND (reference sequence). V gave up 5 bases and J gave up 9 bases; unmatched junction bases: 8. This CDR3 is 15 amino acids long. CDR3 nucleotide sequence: TGTGCCAGTAGTGTGCGGACTAGCGGGAAGGGTGAGCAGTTCTTC. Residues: CASSVRTSGKGEQFF.

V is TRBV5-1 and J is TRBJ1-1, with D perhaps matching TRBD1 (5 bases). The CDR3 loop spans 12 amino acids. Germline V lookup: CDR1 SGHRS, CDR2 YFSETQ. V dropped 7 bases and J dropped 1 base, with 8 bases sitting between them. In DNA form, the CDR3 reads TGCGCCAGCGGCGGACAGAACACTGAAGCTTTCTTT. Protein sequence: CASGGQNTEAFF.

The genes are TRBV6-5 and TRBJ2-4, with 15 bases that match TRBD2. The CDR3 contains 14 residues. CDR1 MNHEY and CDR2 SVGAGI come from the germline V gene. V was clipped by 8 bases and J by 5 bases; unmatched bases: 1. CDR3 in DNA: TGTGCCAGCCGGACTAGCGGGAGGGAAAACATTCAGTACTTC. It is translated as CASRTSGRENIQYF.

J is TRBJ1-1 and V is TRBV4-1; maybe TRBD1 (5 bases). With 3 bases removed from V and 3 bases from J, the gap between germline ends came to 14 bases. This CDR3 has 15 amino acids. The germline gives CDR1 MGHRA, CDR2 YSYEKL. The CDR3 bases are TGCGCCAGCAGCCACTTGACAGAACCTTACACTGAAGCTTTCTTT. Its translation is CASSHLTEPYTEAFF.

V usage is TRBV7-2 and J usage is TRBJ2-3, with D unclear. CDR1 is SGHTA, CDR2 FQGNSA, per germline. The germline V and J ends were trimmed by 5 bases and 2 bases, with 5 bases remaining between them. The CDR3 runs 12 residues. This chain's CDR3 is CASSLYTDTQYF. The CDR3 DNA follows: TGTGCCAGCAGCCTCTACACAGATACGCAGTATTTT.

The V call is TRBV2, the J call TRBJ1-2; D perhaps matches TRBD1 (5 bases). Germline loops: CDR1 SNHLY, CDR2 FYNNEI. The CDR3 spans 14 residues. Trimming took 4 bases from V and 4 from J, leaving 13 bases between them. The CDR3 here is CASSAAPGLYGYTF. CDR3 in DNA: TGTGCCAGCAGTGCGGCCCCAGGGCTCTATGGCTACACCTTC.

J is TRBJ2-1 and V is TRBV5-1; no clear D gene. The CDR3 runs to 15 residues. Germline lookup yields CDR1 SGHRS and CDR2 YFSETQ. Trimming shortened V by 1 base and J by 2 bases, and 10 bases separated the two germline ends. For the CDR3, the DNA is TGCGCCAGCAGCTTGATGTCGGTGACCTACAATGAGCAGTTCTTC. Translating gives CASSLMSVTYNEQFF.

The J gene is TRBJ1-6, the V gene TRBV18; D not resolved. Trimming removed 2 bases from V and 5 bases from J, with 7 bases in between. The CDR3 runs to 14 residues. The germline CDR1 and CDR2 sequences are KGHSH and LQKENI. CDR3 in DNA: TGTGCCAGCTCACCAACAGCGGATAATTCACCCCTCCACTTT. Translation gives CASSPTADNSPLHF.

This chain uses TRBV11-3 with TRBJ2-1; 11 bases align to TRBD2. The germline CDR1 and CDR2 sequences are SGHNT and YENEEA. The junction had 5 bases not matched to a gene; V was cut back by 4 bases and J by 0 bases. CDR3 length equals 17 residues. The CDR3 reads CASSYTSGGLSYNEQFF. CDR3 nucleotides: TGTGCCAGCAGCTACACTAGCGGGGGTCTCTCCTACAATGAGCAGTTCTTC.

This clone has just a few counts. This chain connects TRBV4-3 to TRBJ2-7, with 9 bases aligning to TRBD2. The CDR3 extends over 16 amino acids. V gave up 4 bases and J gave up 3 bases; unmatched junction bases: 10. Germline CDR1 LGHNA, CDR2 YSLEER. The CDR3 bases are TGCGCCAGCAGCCGCGTTCTGGCGGGAGGGGACTACGAGCAGTACTTC. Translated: CASSRVLAGGDYEQYF.

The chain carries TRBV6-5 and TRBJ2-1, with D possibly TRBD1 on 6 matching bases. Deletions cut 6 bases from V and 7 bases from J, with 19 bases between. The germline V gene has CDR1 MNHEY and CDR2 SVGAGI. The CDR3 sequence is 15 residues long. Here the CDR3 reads CASRSTGSPHNEQFF. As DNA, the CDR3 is TGTGCCAGCAGATCAACAGGGAGTCCCCATAATGAGCAGTTCTTC.

CDR3 coding DNA: TGTGCCAGTAGTGGGCATAGCCGGGGTGAGCAGTTCTTC. It yields the protein CASSGHSRGEQFF. This chain connects TRBV19 to TRBJ2-1, with a possible D match to TRBD2 (5 bases). CDR1 and CDR2 from the germline V gene are LNHDA and SQIVND (reference sequence). V lost 5 bases to trimming and J lost 9 bases, with 14 bases between them. CDR3 length: 13 amino acids.

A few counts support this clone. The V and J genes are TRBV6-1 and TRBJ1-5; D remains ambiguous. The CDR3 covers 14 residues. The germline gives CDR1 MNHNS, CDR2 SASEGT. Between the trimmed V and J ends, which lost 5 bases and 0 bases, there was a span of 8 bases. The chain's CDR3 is CASSPEYSNQPQHF. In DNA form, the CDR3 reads TGTGCCAGCAGTCCAGAATATAGCAATCAGCCCCAGCATTTT.

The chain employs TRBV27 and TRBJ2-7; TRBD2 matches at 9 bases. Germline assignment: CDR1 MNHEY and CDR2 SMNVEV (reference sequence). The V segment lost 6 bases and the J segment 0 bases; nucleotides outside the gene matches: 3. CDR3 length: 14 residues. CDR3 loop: CASRAGLASYEQYF. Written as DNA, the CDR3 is TGTGCCAGCAGGGCGGGACTAGCCTCCTACGAGCAGTACTTC.

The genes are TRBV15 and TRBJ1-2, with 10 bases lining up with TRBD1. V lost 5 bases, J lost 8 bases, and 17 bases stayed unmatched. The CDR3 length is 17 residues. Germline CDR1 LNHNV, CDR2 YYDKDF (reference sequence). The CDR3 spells CATSPDQIGTGAWGYTF. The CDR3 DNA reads TGTGCCACCAGCCCAGACCAGATTGGGACAGGGGCTTGGGGCTACACCTTC. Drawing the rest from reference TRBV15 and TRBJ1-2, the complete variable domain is DAMVIQNPRYQVTQFGKPVTLSCSQTLNHNVMYWYQQKSSQAPKLLFHYYDKDFNNEADTPDNFQSRRPNTSFCFLDIRSPGLGDTAMYLCATSPDQIGTGAWGYTFGSGTRLTVV.

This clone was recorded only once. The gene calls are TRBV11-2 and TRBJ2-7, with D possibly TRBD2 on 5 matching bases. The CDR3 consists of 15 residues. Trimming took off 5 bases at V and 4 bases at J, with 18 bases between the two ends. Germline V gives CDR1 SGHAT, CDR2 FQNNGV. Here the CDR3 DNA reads TGTGCCAGCAGCCTAGGAGGAGGCCCCGGGTACGAGCAGTACTTC. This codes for CASSLGGGPGYEQYF.

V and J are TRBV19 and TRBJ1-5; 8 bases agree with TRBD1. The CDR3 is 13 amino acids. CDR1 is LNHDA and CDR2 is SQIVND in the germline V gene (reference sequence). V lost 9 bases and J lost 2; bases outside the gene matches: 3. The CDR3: CASRGPGNQPQHF. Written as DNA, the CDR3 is TGTGCCAGCAGGGGGCCTGGCAATCAGCCCCAGCATTTT. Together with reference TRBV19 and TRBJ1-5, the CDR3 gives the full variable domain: DGGITQSPKYLFRKEGQNVTLSCEQNLNHDAMYWYRQDPGQGLRLIYYSQIVNDFQKGDIAEGYSVSREKKESFPLTVTSAQKNPTAFYLCASRGPGNQPQHFGDGTRLSIL.

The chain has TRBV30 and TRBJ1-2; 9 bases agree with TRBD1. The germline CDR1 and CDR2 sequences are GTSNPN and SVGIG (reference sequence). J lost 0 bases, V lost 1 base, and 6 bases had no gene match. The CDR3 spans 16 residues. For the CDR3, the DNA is TGTGCCTGGAGTGAGGACAGGGGCCTTGCTAACTATGGCTACACCTTC. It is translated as CAWSEDRGLANYGYTF.